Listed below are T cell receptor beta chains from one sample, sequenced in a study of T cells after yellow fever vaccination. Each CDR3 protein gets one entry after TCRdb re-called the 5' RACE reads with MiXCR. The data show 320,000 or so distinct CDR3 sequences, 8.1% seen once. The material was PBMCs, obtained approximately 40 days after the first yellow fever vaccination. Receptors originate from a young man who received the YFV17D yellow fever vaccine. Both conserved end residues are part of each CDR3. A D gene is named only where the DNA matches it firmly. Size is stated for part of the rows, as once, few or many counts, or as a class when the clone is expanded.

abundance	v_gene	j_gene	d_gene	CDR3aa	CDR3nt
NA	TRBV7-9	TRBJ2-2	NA	CASDGAGELFF	TGTGCCAGCGATGGGGCAGGGGAGCTGTTTTTT
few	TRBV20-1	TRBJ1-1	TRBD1	CSARDPGTGGMEAFF	TGCAGTGCTAGAGATCCCGGGACAGGGGGCATGGAAGCTTTCTTT
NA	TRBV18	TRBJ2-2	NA	CASSPGPGFSNTGELFF	TGTGCCAGCTCACCAGGCCCCGGCTTTTCAAACACCGGGGAGCTGTTTTTT
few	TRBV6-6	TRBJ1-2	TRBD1	CASSQGTVGYTF	TGTGCCAGCAGTCAAGGGACAGTTGGCTACACCTTC
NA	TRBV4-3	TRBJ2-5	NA	CASSQEATADVGTQYF	TGCGCCAGCAGCCAAGAGGCTACGGCCGACGTCGGGACCCAGTACTTC
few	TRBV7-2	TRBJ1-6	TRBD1	CASSLDRTGGRFPLHF	TGTGCCAGCAGCCTCGACCGGACAGGGGGCCGTTTTCCCCTCCACTTT
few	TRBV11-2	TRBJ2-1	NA	CASSLVDSYNEQFF	TGTGCCAGCAGCTTAGTGGACAGCTACAATGAGCAGTTCTTC
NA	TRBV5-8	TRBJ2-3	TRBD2	CASSLGLAGTVADTQYF	TGTGCCAGCAGCCTCGGACTAGCGGGGACGGTTGCAGATACGCAGTATTTT
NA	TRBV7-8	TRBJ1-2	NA	CASRPRDSYGYTF	TGTGCCAGCAGACCTAGAGACAGCTATGGCTACACCTTC
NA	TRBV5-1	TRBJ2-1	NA	CASRLFSSNEQFF	TGCGCCAGCAGACTTTTCAGTTCCAATGAGCAGTTCTTC
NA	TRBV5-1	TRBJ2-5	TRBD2	CASSLWLSGGAETQYF	TGCGCCAGCAGCTTGTGGCTTAGCGGGGGGGCTGAGACCCAGTACTTC
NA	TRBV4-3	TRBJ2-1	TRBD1	CASSLHPGDRGHDEQFF	TGCGCCAGCAGCCTTCATCCGGGGGACAGGGGGCATGATGAGCAGTTCTTC
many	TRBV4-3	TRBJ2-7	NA	CASSQVLSYSYEQYF	TGCGCCAGCAGCCAAGTATTAAGCTATTCCTACGAGCAGTACTTC
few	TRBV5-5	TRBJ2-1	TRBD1	CASSTRGQGAGEQFF	TGTGCCAGCAGCACCCGGGGACAGGGGGCGGGTGAGCAGTTCTTC
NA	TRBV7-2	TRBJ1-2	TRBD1	CASSLVDSQGAYGYTF	TGTGCCAGCAGCTTAGTCGATTCCCAGGGGGCCTATGGCTACACCTTC
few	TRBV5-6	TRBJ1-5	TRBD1	CASGTGDQPQHF	TGTGCCAGCGGGACAGGAGATCAGCCCCAGCATTTT
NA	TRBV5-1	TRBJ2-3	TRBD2	CASSLAPGLAGTDTQYF	TGCGCCAGCAGCTTGGCCCCCGGACTAGCTGGAACAGATACGCAGTATTTT
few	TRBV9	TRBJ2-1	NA	CASSAALADYNEQFF	TGTGCCAGCAGCGCAGCCCTGGCGGACTACAATGAGCAGTTCTTC
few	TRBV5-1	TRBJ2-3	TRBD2	CASSSGLATTDTQYF	TGCGCCAGCAGCTCCGGACTAGCCACGACAGATACGCAGTATTTT
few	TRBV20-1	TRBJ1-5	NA	CSARESGDQPQHF	TGCAGTGCAAGGGAATCAGGAGATCAGCCCCAGCATTTT
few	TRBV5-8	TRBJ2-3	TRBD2	CASSFPGLASATDTQYF	TGTGCCAGCAGCTTTCCGGGACTAGCGTCGGCGACAGATACGCAGTATTTT
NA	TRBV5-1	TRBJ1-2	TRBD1	CASSWEGQGNYGYTF	TGCGCCAGCAGCTGGGAAGGACAGGGGAACTATGGCTACACCTTC
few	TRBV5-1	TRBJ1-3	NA	CASSSRGESGNTIYF	TGCGCCAGCAGCTCCCGTGGGGAATCTGGAAACACCATATATTTT
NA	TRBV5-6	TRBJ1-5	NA	CASSTSYSNQPQHF	TGTGCCAGCAGCACCAGTTATAGCAATCAGCCCCAGCATTTT
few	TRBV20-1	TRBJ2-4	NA	CSAWDFPGSKNIQYF	TGCAGTGCTTGGGACTTCCCAGGATCCAAAAACATTCAGTACTTC
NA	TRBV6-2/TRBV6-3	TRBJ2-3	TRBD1	CASSQRDRRTDTQYF	TGTGCCAGCAGTCAAAGGGACAGGAGGACAGATACGCAGTATTTT
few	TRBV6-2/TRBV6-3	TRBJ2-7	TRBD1	CASSSLLRGRKTYEQYF	TGTGCCAGCAGTTCCTTACTCAGGGGGCGAAAAACCTACGAGCAGTACTTC
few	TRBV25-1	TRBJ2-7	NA	CASSGATGNEQYF	TGTGCCAGCAGTGGCGCTACGGGGAACGAGCAGTACTTC
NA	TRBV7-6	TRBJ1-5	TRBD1	CASSVRGRLYSNQPQHF	TGTGCCAGCAGCGTCAGGGGGCGCTTATATAGCAATCAGCCCCAGCATTTT